This TCR beta chain stems from a study of blood T cell repertoires in COVID-19. As handled by the study authors: For nucleated cells, counts were estimated from reference gene primer amplification. The method was immunoSEQ multiplex PCR; TCRdb's version includes in-frame clones alone and lacks a portion of them. That table is the source of V, J and clone size, and D and trimming were worked out from the DNA. The sample consists of 150,000 to 200,000 clones, roughly nine tenths of them appearing once. V shed 3 bases, J shed 5 bases, and the junction held 3 bases outside the gene matches. The germline V gene encodes CDR1 SEHNR and CDR2 FQNEAQ (reference sequence). CDR3 length: 13 amino acids.

Sequencing input: peripheral blood. The chain carries TRBV7-9 and TRBJ1-2; 7 bases line up with TRBD1. This clonotype was obtained from a human donor in a cohort sampled during active COVID-19. The CDR3 reads CASSFRDSYGYTF. CDR3 nucleotide sequence: TGTGCCAGCAGCTTCCGGGACAGTTATGGCTACACCTTC.